These 21 T cell receptor beta chains share one sample of origin, sequenced in a study of response to subunit inactivated influenza vaccine. Each CDR3 protein gets one entry after TCRdb re-called the RT-PCR reads with MiXCR. The data show 650,000 to 850,000 distinct CDR3 sequences, about 14% seen once. Sequences were derived from PBMCs from blood, sampled 14 to 15 days before vaccination. Every receptor here comes from a man aged 45-60 years who received an inactivated influenza vaccine.

This clonotype has just a few counts. The chain recombines TRBV27 with TRBJ1-6, with D unclear. Per germline, CDR1 MNHEY and CDR2 SMNVEV (reference sequence). This CDR3 has 15 amino acids. The V gene lost 0 bases and the J gene lost 4 bases, with 7 bases spanning the gap. The CDR3 region has the DNA TGTGCCAGCAGTTTATCGTCAGCTTATAATTCACCCCTCCACTTT. Its protein is CASSLSSAYNSPLHF.

This clonotype was seen a handful of times. The chain combines TRBV4-3 with TRBJ1-3; maybe TRBD1 (5 bases). The CDR3 runs 16 residues. The germline V and J ends were trimmed by 3 bases and 8 bases, with 20 bases remaining between them. CDR1 is LGHNA and CDR2 is YSLEER in the germline V gene. The CDR3 sequence is CASSHSYRNQGDTIYF. For the CDR3, the DNA is TGCGCCAGCAGCCATAGTTACAGGAATCAAGGAGACACCATATATTTT.

There are a few counts of this clonotype. The chain recombines TRBV11-1 with TRBJ2-1; either TRBD1 or TRBD2 may supply D (7 bases each). CDR3 length equals 16 residues. From germline, CDR1 is SGHAT and CDR2 FQDESV (reference sequence). V shed 1 base and J shed 7 bases, with 17 bases lying between them. The CDR3 region has the DNA TGTGCCAGCAGCTTAGGCAGGGGGGGGACTCAAAATGAGCAGTTCTTC. Translated, it gives CASSLGRGGTQNEQFF.

The chain links TRBV6-5 to TRBJ2-3; D is unresolved. Germline CDR1 MNHEY, CDR2 SVGAGI. Trimming took 1 base from V and 5 from J, leaving 10 bases between them. This CDR3 region has 14 residues. The CDR3 is CASSYFSYGDTQYF. In DNA, the CDR3 is TGTGCCAGCAGTTACTTCTCCTACGGAGATACGCAGTATTTT.

This clonotype was seen many times. This chain joins TRBV10-3 and TRBJ1-5; 9 bases fit TRBD1. This CDR3 has 15 residues. V lost 2 bases to trimming and J lost 6 bases; unmatched junction nucleotides: 5. CDR1 ENHRY and CDR2 SYGVKD come from the germline V gene. CDR3 nucleotide sequence: TGTGCCATCAGTGAGGGTGACAGGGGGAGTCAGCCCCAGCATTTT. The encoded protein is CAISEGDRGSQPQHF.

This clonotype was counted at least ten times. The J gene is TRBJ1-1, the V gene TRBV2; TRBD1 is a possible D gene (6 bases). Trimming shortened V by 7 bases and J by 1 base, and 22 bases separated the two germline ends. Per germline, CDR1 SNHLY and CDR2 FYNNEI. The CDR3 contains 17 residues. DNA for the CDR3: TGTGCCAGCATACAGGGTGTTCTTCCCCCCACGAACACTGAAGCTTTCTTT. Amino acids: CASIQGVLPPTNTEAFF.

The sample holds a few counts of this clonotype. Germline and junction disagree at one end, which may indicate a read error. The chain joins TRBV4-1 to TRBJ2-1; the match to TRBD2 covers 11 bases. Germline V CDR1 and CDR2: MGHRA, YSYEKL. The CDR3 loop spans 14 amino acids. Written as DNA, the CDR3 is TGCGCCAGCAGCCAAGATCTGCTAGCGGGGGGCCCGCTCTTC. It encodes CASSQDLLAGGPLF.

In its sample, this clonotype was seen a few times. This chain uses TRBV4-1 with TRBJ2-2; weak D call: TRBD1 (6 bases). Trimming left V 2 bases short and J 1 base short, with 14 bases between. Germline V gene sequence: CDR1 MGHRA, CDR2 YSYEKL. This CDR3 comprises 17 residues. CDR3 loop: CASSQRPGQLNTGELFF. The CDR3 region has the DNA TGCGCCAGCAGCCAAAGACCCGGACAGCTGAACACCGGGGAGCTGTTTTTT.

About this clonotype itself: A read error may account for a junction end that differs from germline. V and J are TRBV5-1 and TRBJ2-3, with D perhaps TRBD1 (6 bases). This CDR3 contains 11 residues. CDR1 is SGHRS and CDR2 is YFSETQ in the germline V gene. This CDR3 reads CASSNRDRQYF. In nucleotides, the CDR3 is TGCGCCAGCAGCAACAGGGATAGGCAGTATTTT.

The chain recombines TRBV27 with TRBJ2-7; D may be TRBD2 (6 bases). CDR3 size: 13 residues. V was clipped by 4 bases and J by 1 base, with 8 bases between them. CDR1 MNHEY and CDR2 SMNVEV come from the germline V gene (reference sequence). The CDR3 reads CASSWDLSYEQYF. CDR3 coding DNA: TGTGCCAGCAGTTGGGACTTATCCTACGAGCAGTACTTC.

There are many counts of this clonotype. The V gene is TRBV28, the J gene TRBJ1-1; D gene uncertain. The V end was cut by 1 base, the J end by 2 bases, with 2 bases between. This CDR3 region has 12 residues. The germline V gene encodes CDR1 MDHEN and CDR2 SYDVKM. The CDR3 here is CASSLFNTEAFF. The CDR3 coding sequence is TGTGCCAGCAGTTTATTTAACACTGAAGCTTTCTTT.

CDR3 coding DNA: TGTGCCACCAGTGACTATCGGGCTAGCGGCCAAGAGACCCAGTACTTC. Encoded protein: CATSDYRASGQETQYF. The chain employs TRBV24-1 and TRBJ2-5; TRBD2 matches at 7 bases. Per germline, CDR1 KGHDR and CDR2 SFDVKD. This CDR3 has 16 residues. Trimming took 4 bases from V and 1 from J; bases not matched to a gene: 8.

This clonotype was counted between two and nine times. The chain carries TRBV5-1 and TRBJ2-5; 9 bases are a match to TRBD1. This CDR3 is built from 15 residues. Trimming took 4 bases from V and 2 from J; bases not matched to a gene: 6. Germline-derived CDR1 and CDR2 are SGHRS and YFSETQ. The CDR3, as DNA: TGCGCCAGCAGCGTGACAGGGGGAGGGCAAGAGACCCAGTACTTC. Amino acids: CASSVTGGGQETQYF. Drawing the rest from reference TRBV5-1 and TRBJ2-5, the complete variable domain is KAGVTQTPRYLIKTRGQQVTLSCSPISGHRSVSWYQQTPGQGLQFLFEYFSETQRNKGNFPGRFSGRQFSNSRSEMNVSTLELGDSALYLCASSVTGGGQETQYFGPGTRLLVL.

This clonotype was seen more than once but under ten times. This chain links TRBV10-3 with TRBJ2-5; TRBD2 aligns across 7 bases. V shed 8 bases and J 2 bases; nucleotides not matched to a gene: 11. The CDR3 is made up of 15 amino acids. Per germline, CDR1 ENHRY and CDR2 SYGVKD. The CDR3 loop is CAIRPDRLAQETQYF. The CDR3 DNA reads TGTGCCATCCGCCCCGACAGACTAGCTCAAGAGACCCAGTACTTC.

The rearrangement uses TRBV5-1 and TRBJ2-7; 8 positions match TRBD1. The CDR3 length is 16 residues. The germline V gene has CDR1 SGHRS and CDR2 YFSETQ. Unmatched junction bases numbered 12, after V lost 4 bases and J lost 3 bases. Here the CDR3 DNA reads TGCGCCAGCAGCGGTGACAGGGGCGAAACTCACTACGAGCAGTACTTC. Its translation: CASSGDRGETHYEQYF.

This chain connects TRBV12-3 or TRBV12-4 to TRBJ2-7, with 7 bases lining up with TRBD2. CDR3 length: 12 residues. With 9 bases clipped from V and 6 bases from J, the junction kept 8 bases outside the gene matches. CDR3 protein: CASGRDPGEQYF. As DNA, the CDR3 is TGTGCCAGTGGGAGGGATCCAGGCGAGCAGTACTTC.

The genes are TRBV6-2 or TRBV6-3 and TRBJ2-5, with D perhaps TRBD1 (5 bases). Germline CDR1 MNHEY, CDR2 SVGEGT. V was cut by 6 bases and J by 1 base, with 15 bases left in between. The CDR3 totals 15 residues. The DNA for the CDR3 is TGTGCCAGCAGCCAATCTTGGGGCTTCCAAGAGACCCAGTACTTC. Translated, it gives CASSQSWGFQETQYF.

CDR3 region: CASSGLAGGLPIYEQYF. The CDR3 coding sequence is TGTGCCAGCAGTGGACTAGCGGGGGGCCTTCCCATCTACGAGCAGTACTTC. This chain uses TRBV27 with TRBJ2-7, with 14 bases matching TRBD2. The ends lost 5 bases at V and 3 bases at J; junction bases unmatched: 9. The CDR3 covers 17 residues. Germline assignment: CDR1 MNHEY and CDR2 SMNVEV (reference sequence).

The chain is built from TRBV6-1 and TRBJ2-3; TRBD1 matches at 7 bases. The CDR3 covers 16 residues. Per the germline V gene, CDR1 is MNHNS and CDR2 is SASEGT. V lost 4 bases, J lost 4 bases, and 11 bases stayed unmatched. As DNA, the CDR3 is TGTGCCAGCAGTGGTAAGGGGGCCTCGGTCCCAGATACGCAGTATTTT. Amino acids: CASSGKGASVPDTQYF.

The chain carries TRBV24-1 and TRBJ2-7; D ambiguous. The V gene's germline CDR1 is KGHDR and CDR2 SFDVKD. The CDR3 is 15 amino acids. V dropped 5 bases and J dropped 0 bases, with 13 bases sitting between them. CDR3 coding DNA: TGTGCCACCAGTGGGCCGGGTCCCAGCTCCTACGAGCAGTACTTC. Amino acids: CATSGPGPSSYEQYF.

The rearrangement links TRBV6-1 to TRBJ2-1; 10 positions agree with TRBD1. V lost 6 bases to trimming and J lost 4 bases; unmatched junction nucleotides: 3. The V gene's germline CDR1 is MNHNS and CDR2 SASEGT. The CDR3 extends over 14 amino acids. The CDR3 region is CASRWTGGYNEQFF. The CDR3 DNA sequence: TGTGCCAGCAGATGGACAGGGGGGTACAATGAGCAGTTCTTC.